The present entry profiles one TCR beta chain with its context. What this receptor recognizes is not known. The input lacks base qualities; no much larger clone sits a single base away. The sample belongs to a study of blood T cell repertoires in COVID-19 (dated by TCRdb to about 2020). For context, the study as a whole: Collaborator samples came from the United States, Italy and Spain and covered acute and convalescent phases of COVID-19. The prospective study material was composed of cDNA or gDNA derived from T cells, B-cell-depleted T cells, or PBMCs. The dataset comprised deeply sampled blood TCRbeta repertoires from subjects exposed to, actively infected with, or recovered from COVID-19. The repertoires were released in a freely available public database intended as a resource for research on the immune response to SARS-CoV-2. The samples were drawn from two sources: the first 160 participants of the ongoing ImmuneRACE study, and 1,254 subjects contributed by 6 global collaborators. A de-identified subject ID, COVID-19 status, age in years and sex were almost always included in the sample metadata. Where available, HLA class I and class II types were obtained from metadata supplied by the sample provider rather than from assay-based typing. Summary of the overall study and its limitations: Clinical and demographic metadata were provided uncurated, with the amount varying by source and participant.

The CDR3 holds 15 amino acids from the cysteine to the phenylalanine. Just CDR3 DNA is preserved here, 45 bases in frame from base 1. The germline V gene gives CDR1 as SGHRS and CDR2 as YFSETQ. Trimming takes 4 bases off V and 7 bases off J; junction bases not matched to a gene: 10. TCRbeta CDR3 regions were amplified from genomic DNA using the immunoSEQ Assay, a bias-controlled multiplex PCR. The authors processed their data as follows. Nucleated cell counts per sample were estimated from amplification of reference gene primers within the assay. Sequence reads were collapsed and filtered to measure the absolute abundance of every unique TCRbeta CDR3 rearrangement. For each sample, productive Simpson clonality was calculated as the square root of Simpson's diversity index over productive rearrangements. TCRdb limited this immuneACCESS table to in-frame rearrangements with V and J called. A share of clones is missing; checked studies link under half to unresolved V genes, and the rest is unexplained. Clonal size and the V and J genes are those of that table, whereas D and trimming came from the DNA. This sample has 150,000 to 200,000 clones in its table, and 85% to 90% of those were observed once. The biggest ten clones account for about 6.6% of the sample.

In the prospective study, participants were roughly 18 to 90 years old, resided in 24 geographic areas of the United States, and were enrolled through a virtual design. Cohort assignment in the prospective study relied on participant-reported clinical history from a screening survey and a study questionnaire. For ImmuneRACE Cohort 3, a participant was defined as recovered based on two consecutive negative NP/OP PCR tests, clearance by a healthcare professional, or resolution of symptoms. Each participant in the prospective study had whole blood, serum and a nasopharyngeal or oropharyngeal swab collected by mobile phlebotomists. Participants in the prospective study had the option to provide additional blood draws and questionnaires over an approximately 2-month period. Prospective study blood samples were shipped either frozen or at room temperature before DNA extraction.

The sequence came from a woman aged 50 to 65 who had recovered from COVID-19. The specimen was PBMCs or T cells enriched from blood (not recorded which). The V and J segments used are TRBV5-1 and TRBJ2-2; 7 bases in between match TRBD1. The DNA is as follows: TGCGCCAGCAGCCTTCATGACAGGGCCCACGGGGAGCTGTTTTTT. Translated, it reads CASSLHDRAHGELFF. When the CDR3 is completed using the reference TRBV5-1 and TRBJ2-2 genes on either side, the full variable domain is KAGVTQTPRYLIKTRGQQVTLSCSPISGHRSVSWYQQTPGQGLQFLFEYFSETQRNKGNFPGRFSGRQFSNSRSEMNVSTLELGDSALYLCASSLHDRAHGELFFGEGSRLTVL.